This T cell receptor beta chain came from a study of PD-1 blockade in classical Hodgkin lymphoma. Study-level background: Patients were dosed intravenously with nivolumab at 3 mg/kg every 2 weeks.

Time point here: cycle 4 day 1 (C4D1), after less than seven weeks of nivolumab. With no exception, relapse followed autologous stem cell transplantation in all patients, and brentuximab vedotin exposure varied. The method was immunoSEQ multiplex PCR; TCRdb's version includes in-frame clones alone and lacks a portion of them. The sample consists of approximately 90,000 clones, approximately 83% of them appearing once. Germline V gene data show CDR1 as SGDLS and CDR2 as YYNGEE. The CDR3 loop spans 15 amino acids. Trimming took off 0 bases at V and 5 bases at J, with 14 bases between the two ends. The gene calls are TRBV9 and TRBJ2-5; the D is unclear. The TCR originated in a human donor with classical Hodgkin lymphoma. The starting material was peripheral blood mononuclear cells (PBMCs), obtained before the fourth cycle of nivolumab. The CDR3 is CASSVGALGGETQYF. The CDR3 DNA reads as TGTGCCAGCAGCGTAGGGGCTTTGGGTGGGGAGACCCAGTACTTC.